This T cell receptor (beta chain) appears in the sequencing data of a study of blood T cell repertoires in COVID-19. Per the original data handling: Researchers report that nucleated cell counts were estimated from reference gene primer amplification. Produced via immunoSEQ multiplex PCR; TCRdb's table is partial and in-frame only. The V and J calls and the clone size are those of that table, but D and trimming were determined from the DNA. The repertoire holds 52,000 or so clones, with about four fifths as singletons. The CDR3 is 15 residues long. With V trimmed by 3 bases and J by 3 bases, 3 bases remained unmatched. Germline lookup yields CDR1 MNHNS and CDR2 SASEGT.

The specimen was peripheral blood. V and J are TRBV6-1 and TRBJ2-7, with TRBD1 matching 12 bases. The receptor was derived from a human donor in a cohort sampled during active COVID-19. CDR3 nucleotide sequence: TGTGCCAGCAGTGAGGGGACAGGGGGCTTCTACGAGCAGTACTTC. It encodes CASSEGTGGFYEQYF.